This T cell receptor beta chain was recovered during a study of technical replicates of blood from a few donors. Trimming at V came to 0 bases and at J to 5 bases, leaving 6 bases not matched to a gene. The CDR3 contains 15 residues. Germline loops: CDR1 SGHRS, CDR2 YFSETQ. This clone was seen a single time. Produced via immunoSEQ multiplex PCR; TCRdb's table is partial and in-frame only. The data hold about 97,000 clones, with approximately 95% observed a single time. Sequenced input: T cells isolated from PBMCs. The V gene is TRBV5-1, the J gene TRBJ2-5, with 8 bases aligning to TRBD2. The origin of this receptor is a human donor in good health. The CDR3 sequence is CASSLGTSFWETQYF. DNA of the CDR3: TGCGCCAGCAGCTTGGGGACTAGCTTTTGGGAGACCCAGTACTTC.